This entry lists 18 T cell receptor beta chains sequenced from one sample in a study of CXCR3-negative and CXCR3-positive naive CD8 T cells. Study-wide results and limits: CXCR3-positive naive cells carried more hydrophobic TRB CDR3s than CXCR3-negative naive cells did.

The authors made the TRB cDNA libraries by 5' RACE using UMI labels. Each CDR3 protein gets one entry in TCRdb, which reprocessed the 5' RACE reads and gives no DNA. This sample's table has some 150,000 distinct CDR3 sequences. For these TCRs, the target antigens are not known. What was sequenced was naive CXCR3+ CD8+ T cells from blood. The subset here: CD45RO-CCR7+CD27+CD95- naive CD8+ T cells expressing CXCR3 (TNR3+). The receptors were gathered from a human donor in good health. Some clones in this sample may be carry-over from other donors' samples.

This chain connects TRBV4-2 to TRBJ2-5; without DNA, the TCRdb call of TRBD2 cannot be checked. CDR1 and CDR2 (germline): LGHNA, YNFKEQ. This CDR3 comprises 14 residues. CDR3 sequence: CASSQDRLAETQYF.

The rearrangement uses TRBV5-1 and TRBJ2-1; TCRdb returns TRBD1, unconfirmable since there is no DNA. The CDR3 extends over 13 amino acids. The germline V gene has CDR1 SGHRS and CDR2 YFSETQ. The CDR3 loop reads CASTDRDYNEQFF.

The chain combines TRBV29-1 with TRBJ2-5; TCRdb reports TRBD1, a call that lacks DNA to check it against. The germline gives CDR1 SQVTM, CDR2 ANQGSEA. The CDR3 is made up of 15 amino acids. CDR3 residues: CSVVYRSDMMETQYF.

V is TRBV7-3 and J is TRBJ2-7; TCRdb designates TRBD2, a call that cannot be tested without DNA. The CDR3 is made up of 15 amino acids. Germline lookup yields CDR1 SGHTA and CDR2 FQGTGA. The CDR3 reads CASSLGLLGAYEQYF.

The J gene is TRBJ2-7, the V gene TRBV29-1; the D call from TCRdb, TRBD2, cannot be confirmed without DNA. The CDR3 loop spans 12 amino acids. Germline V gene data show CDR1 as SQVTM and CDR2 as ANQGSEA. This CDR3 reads CSARDWSYEQYF.

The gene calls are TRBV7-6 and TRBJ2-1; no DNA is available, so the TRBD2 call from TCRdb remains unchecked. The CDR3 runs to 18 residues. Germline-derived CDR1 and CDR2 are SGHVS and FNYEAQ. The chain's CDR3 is CASSLALIVAGDFEEQFF.

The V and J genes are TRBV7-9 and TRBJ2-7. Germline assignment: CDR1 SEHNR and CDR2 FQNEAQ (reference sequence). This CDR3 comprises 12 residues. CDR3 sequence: CASSLTPPEQYF.

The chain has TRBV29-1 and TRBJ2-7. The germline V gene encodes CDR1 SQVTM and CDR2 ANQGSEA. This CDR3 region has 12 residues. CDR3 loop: CSVGEASYEQYF.

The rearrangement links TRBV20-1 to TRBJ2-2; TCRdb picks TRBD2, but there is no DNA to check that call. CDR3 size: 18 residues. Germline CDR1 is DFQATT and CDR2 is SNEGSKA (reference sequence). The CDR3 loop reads CSAVPLTSGSQGSGELFF.

The CDR3 protein is CASSQGTAAWYEQYF. The V and J genes are TRBV4-2 and TRBJ2-7. This CDR3 is 15 amino acids long. Per the germline V gene, CDR1 is LGHNA and CDR2 is YNFKEQ.

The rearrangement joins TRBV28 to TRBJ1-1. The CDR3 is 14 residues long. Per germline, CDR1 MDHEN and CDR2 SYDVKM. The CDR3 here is CASSLFKGSDEAFF.

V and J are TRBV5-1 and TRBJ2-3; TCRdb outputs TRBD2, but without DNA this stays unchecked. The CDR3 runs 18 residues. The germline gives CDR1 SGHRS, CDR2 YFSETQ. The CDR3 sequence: CASSLKLAGGPSTDTQYF.

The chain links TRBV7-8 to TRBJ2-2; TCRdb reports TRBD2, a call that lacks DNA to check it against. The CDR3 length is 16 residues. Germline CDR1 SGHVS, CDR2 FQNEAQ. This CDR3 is CASSLGGGLFTGELFF.

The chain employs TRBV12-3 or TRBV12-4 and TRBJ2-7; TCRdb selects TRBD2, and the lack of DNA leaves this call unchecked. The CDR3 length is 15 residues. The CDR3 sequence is CASSLGGLAGDEQYF.

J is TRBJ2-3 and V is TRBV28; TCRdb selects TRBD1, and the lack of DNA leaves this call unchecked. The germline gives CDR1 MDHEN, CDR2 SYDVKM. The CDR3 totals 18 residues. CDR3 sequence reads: CASSPEFQGASFQDTQYF.

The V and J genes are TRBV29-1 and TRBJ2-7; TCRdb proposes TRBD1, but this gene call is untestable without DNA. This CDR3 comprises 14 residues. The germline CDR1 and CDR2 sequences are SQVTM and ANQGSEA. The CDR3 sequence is CSVDSDTGTYEQYF.

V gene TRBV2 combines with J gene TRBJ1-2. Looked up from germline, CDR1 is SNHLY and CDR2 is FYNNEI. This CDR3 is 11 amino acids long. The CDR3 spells CASSVGDGYTF.

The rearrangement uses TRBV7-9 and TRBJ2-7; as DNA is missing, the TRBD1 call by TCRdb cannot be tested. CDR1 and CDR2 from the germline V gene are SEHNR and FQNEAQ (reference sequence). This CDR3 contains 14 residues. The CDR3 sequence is CASSPPARDIEQYF.